The source of this TCR beta chain is a study of blood T cell repertoires in COVID-19. Study as a whole: Material from acute and convalescent COVID-19 was sourced from the United States, Italy and Spain. Sources were T cells, B-cell-depleted T cells, or PBMCs; the material itself was cDNA or gDNA.

In the authors' workflow: Cell counts per sample came from amplifying reference gene primers. TCRdb keeps only in-frame clones here, not all; method: immunoSEQ multiplex PCR. The V and J calls and clone size are taken from that table; D and trimming were inferred from the DNA. The table records hundreds of thousands of clones, about 90% of them present only once. Germline V gives CDR1 SGHDT, CDR2 YYEEEE. The CDR3 runs to 15 residues. J gave up 7 bases and V 0 bases, and 5 bases lay outside the gene matches. This receptor was identified in a woman aged 18-29 years who had recovered from COVID-19. The chain recombines TRBV5-6 with TRBJ2-1; 9 nucleotides align to TRBD2. The sequenced material came from peripheral blood. CDR3 protein: CASSLGGRAENEQFF. Here the CDR3 DNA reads TGTGCCAGCAGCTTGGGCGGGAGGGCGGAGAATGAGCAGTTCTTC.